This is a list of T cell receptor beta chains from one sample in a study of blood T cell repertoires in COVID-19. The assay was immunoSEQ multiplex PCR, and TCRdb's table has in-frame clones only and misses some. The data show about 480,000 clones, less than 90% seen once. Material: peripheral blood. All receptors come from a woman in her 50s with COVID-19, enrolled during active disease. Both conserved end residues are part of each CDR3.

>TRBV27|TRBJ1-2
CASSRSGQGALVYGYTF
>TRBV7-9|TRBJ2-1
CASSPKGVNGNEQFF
>TRBV20-1|TRBJ2-2
CSASPAANTGELFF
>TRBV6-6|TRBJ2-7
CATFQTGDHEQYF
>TRBV5-1|TRBJ2-1
CASSPLLAGGYNEQFF
>TRBV18|TRBJ2-1
CASSGIFVGGRNEQFF
>TRBV2|TRBJ2-2
CASSGPRDRANTGELFF
>TRBV7-9|TRBJ2-7
CASSPVRDTDEQYF
>TRBV11-2|TRBJ1-2
CASSLDRVGGTYGYTF
>TRBV19|TRBJ1-4
CASSLLGGDNEKLFF
>TRBV14|TRBJ2-3
CASRERTWGDTQYF
>TRBV7-9|TRBJ2-2
CASSPGGIYTGELFF
>TRBV12-3/TRBV12-4|TRBJ1-1
CASRGRTEAFF
>TRBV5-1|TRBJ1-2
CASSLQGQGDYGYTF
>TRBV3-1/TRBV3-2|TRBJ2-3
CASSQGLAGGTDTQYF
>TRBV19|TRBJ1-6
CASSGEQGAYNSPLHF
>TRBV11-2|TRBJ2-7
CASSLDLTPGIYEQYF
>TRBV3-1/TRBV3-2|TRBJ1-6
CASSHHGDSPLHF
>TRBV5-5|TRBJ1-5
CASSSRDNNQPQHF
>TRBV20-1|TRBJ2-3
CSASLAGGFTDTQYF
>TRBV27|TRBJ1-5
CASSPGTGNQPQHF
>TRBV6-5|TRBJ1-2
CASSYTRTGNYGYTF
>TRBV19|TRBJ1-1
CASSVSLDTEAFF
>TRBV6-5|TRBJ1-2
CASRFSGSLGNGYTF
>TRBV15|TRBJ1-1
CATSREAGGIGSTEAFF
>TRBV7-9|TRBJ1-1
CASSPEFRDTEAFF
>TRBV29-1|TRBJ1-1
CSVAAPEAFF
>TRBV6-5|TRBJ1-2
CASSSRTVGYTF
>TRBV11-1|TRBJ2-5
CASSSKTGWETQYF
>TRBV20-1|TRBJ2-3
CSASPSSTDTQYF
>TRBV19|TRBJ2-6
CASSSRDSAAGANVLTF
>TRBV29-1|TRBJ1-1
CSVEEDTMNTEAFF
>TRBV5-4|TRBJ2-1
CASSLPSGGRYEQFF
>TRBV13|TRBJ2-1
CASSSPRSSYNEQFF
>TRBV6-1|TRBJ1-1
CASSDQGAFF
>TRBV9|TRBJ1-1
CASSSQGHTEAFF
>TRBV30|TRBJ1-1
CAWSDAGRSMNTEAFF
>TRBV4-1|TRBJ2-7
CASSQFTGSSYEQYF
>TRBV5-1|TRBJ2-1
CATYRGDGDEQFF
>TRBV30|TRBJ1-2
CAWCATGGVGGYTF
>TRBV5-1|TRBJ2-7
CASSLGTGDEQYF
>TRBV7-9|TRBJ2-5
CASSLWTSGAQETQYF
>TRBV6-5|TRBJ2-4
CATASQGLAKNIQYF
>TRBV30|TRBJ1-6
CAWSRQGNSPLHF
>TRBV30|TRBJ1-1
CAWSAPSRAEAFF
>TRBV4-1|TRBJ2-3
CASSPRGERGGHTQYF
>TRBV19|TRBJ1-3
CASSMVTEWLAVAGNTIYF
>TRBV2|TRBJ2-3
CASTEGEYKDTQYF
>TRBV29-1|TRBJ1-2
CSVTPMGQSFYGYTF
>TRBV6-5|TRBJ2-3
CASSSLIAGGGTQYF
>TRBV5-1|TRBJ1-2
CASSRQGSEGYTF